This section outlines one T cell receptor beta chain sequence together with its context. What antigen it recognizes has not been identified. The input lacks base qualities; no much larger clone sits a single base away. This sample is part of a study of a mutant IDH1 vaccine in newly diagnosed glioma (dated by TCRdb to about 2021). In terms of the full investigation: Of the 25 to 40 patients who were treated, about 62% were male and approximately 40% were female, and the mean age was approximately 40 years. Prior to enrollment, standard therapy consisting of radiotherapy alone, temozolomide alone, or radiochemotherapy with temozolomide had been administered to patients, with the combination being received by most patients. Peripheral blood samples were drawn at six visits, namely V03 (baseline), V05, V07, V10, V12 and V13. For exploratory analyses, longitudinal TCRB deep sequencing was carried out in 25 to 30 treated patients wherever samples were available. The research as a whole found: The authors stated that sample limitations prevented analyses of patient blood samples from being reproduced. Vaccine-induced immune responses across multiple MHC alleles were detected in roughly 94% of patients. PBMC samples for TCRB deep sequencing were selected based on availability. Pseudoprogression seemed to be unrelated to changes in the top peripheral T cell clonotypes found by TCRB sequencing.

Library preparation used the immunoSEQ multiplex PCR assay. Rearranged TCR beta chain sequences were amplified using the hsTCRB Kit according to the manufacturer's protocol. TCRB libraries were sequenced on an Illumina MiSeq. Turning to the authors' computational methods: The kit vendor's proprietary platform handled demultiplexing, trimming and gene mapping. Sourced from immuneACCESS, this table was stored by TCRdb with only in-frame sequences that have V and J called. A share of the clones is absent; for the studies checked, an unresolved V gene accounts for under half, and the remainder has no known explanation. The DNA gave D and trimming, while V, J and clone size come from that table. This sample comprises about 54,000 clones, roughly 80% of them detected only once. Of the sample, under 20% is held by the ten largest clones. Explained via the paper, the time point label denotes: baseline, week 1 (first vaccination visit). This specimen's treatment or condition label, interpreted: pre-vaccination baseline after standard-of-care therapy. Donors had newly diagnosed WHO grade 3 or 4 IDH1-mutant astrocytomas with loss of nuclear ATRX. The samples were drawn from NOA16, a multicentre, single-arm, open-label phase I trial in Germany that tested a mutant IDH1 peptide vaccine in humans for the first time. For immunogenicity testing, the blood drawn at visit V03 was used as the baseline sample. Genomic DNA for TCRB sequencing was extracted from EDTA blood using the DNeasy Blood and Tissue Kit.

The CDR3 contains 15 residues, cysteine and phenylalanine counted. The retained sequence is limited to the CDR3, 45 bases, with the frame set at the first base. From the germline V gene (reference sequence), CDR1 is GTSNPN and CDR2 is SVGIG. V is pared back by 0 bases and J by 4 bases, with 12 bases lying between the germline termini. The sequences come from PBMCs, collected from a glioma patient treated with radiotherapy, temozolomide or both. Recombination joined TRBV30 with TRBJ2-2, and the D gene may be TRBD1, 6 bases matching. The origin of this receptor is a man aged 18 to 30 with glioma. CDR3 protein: CAWSVQGLSTGELFF. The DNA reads TGTGCCTGGAGTGTGCAGGGGCTGAGCACCGGGGAGCTGTTTTTT.